Listed here are 27 T cell receptor beta chains from one sample, sequenced in a study of control samples from healthy donors and cancer patients (TCRdb year 2020). Libraries were prepared through the immunoSEQ multiplex PCR assay. TCRdb obtained this table from immuneACCESS and retained in-frame rearrangements with V and J assigned. These tables miss some clones; where compared with another copy, unresolved V genes account for less than half of the shortfall, and the remainder is unexplained. The sample table shows over 45,000 clones, and roughly nine tenths are seen once. Clones ranked in the top ten supply about 0.74% of the sample. The sequenced sample consisted of PBMCs. These receptors were obtained from a man aged 30 to 45 with colorectal cancer.

This chain uses TRBV3-1 (or the pseudogene TRBV3-2) with TRBJ1-6; tentatively, D is TRBD1 (5 bases). CDR1 is LGHDT and CDR2 is YNNKEL in the germline V gene (reference sequence). This CDR3 is 16 amino acids long. V was cut by 0 bases and J by 8 bases, with 14 bases left in between. CDR3: CASSQELRQGDSPLHF. The CDR3 coding sequence is TGTGCCAGCAGCCAAGAACTACGTCAGGGAGATTCACCCCTCCACTTT.

The sample holds one count of this clone. V and J are TRBV4-2 and TRBJ2-1; 8 positions agree with TRBD2. V dropped 2 bases and J dropped 5; count of bases not matched to a gene: 11. From germline, CDR1 is LGHNA and CDR2 YNFKEQ. This CDR3 has 17 residues. The CDR3 loop is CASSQSATSAFHNEQFF. The DNA for the CDR3 is TGTGCCAGCAGCCAAAGCGCGACTAGCGCGTTTCACAATGAGCAGTTCTTC.

The chain's CDR3 is CATQISGGGNIQYF. The CDR3 nucleotides are TGTGCCACCCAAATCAGCGGGGGCGGGAACATTCAGTACTTC. The V call is TRBV10-3, the J call TRBJ2-4, with 8 bases fitting TRBD2. The CDR3 has 14 amino acids. Germline CDR1 reads ENHRY; CDR2 reads SYGVKD. Unmatched junction bases numbered 12, after V lost 10 bases and J lost 7 bases.

The chain couples TRBV5-1 to TRBJ2-3; weak D call: TRBD2 (6 bases). The length of the CDR3 is 17 residues. The germline V gene has CDR1 SGHRS and CDR2 YFSETQ. Trimming took 0 bases from V and 4 from J, leaving 18 bases between them. The CDR3 DNA is TGCGCCAGCAGCTTGGGCGGAGGGCTGGGTTTCGCAGATACGCAGTATTTT. Amino acid sequence: CASSLGGGLGFADTQYF.

This chain connects TRBV4-3 to TRBJ2-3, with TRBD1 matching over 8 bases. With 4 bases clipped from V and 0 bases from J, the junction kept 6 bases outside the gene matches. The germline gives CDR1 LGHNA, CDR2 YSLEER. The CDR3 runs to 16 residues. The CDR3 sequence: CASSPMRTGSTDTQYF. The DNA of the CDR3 is TGCGCCAGCAGCCCCATGAGGACAGGGAGCACAGATACGCAGTATTTT.

In DNA form, the CDR3 reads TGTGCCAGCAGTGTGTGGGGGCTGGAAGACAATGAGCAGTTCTTC. Translated: CASSVWGLEDNEQFF. This chain uses TRBV3-1 (or the pseudogene TRBV3-2) with TRBJ2-1, with a tentative D call TRBD1 (6 bases). This CDR3 has 15 amino acids. V was clipped by 6 bases and J by 5 bases, with 17 bases between them. In germline, CDR1 is LGHDT, CDR2 YNNKEL (reference sequence).

The V and J genes are TRBV5-4 and TRBJ2-3; D is unresolved. The germline V gene has CDR1 SGHNT and CDR2 YYREEE (reference sequence). Trimming removed 0 bases at V and 0 bases at J, with 11 bases between. There are 16 residues in the CDR3. CDR3 DNA sequence: TGTGCCAGCAGCTTGGGTCCGGGCTTAAGCACAGATACGCAGTATTTT. Translating gives CASSLGPGLSTDTQYF.

The chain carries TRBV5-8 and TRBJ2-2, with D maybe TRBD1 (5 bases). V lost 6 bases and J lost 1, with 7 bases in between. The CDR3 totals 13 residues. Germline lookup yields CDR1 SGHTS and CDR2 YDEGEE. The CDR3: CASNRLNTGELFF. Here the CDR3 DNA reads TGTGCCAGCAACAGGTTGAACACCGGGGAGCTGTTTTTT.

The V and J genes are TRBV5-6 and TRBJ1-1; 7 nucleotides match TRBD1. The CDR3 has 14 amino acids. Per the germline V gene, CDR1 is SGHDT and CDR2 is YYEEEE. V shed 1 base, J shed 9 bases, and the junction held 9 bases outside the gene matches. DNA for the CDR3: TGTGCCAGCAGCTTGATTGGGTCAGGGGGAAAAGCTTTCTTT. Its translation: CASSLIGSGGKAFF.

The CDR3 DNA follows: TGTGCCAGCAGCCCTGGAGGACAGCAAGAGACCCAGTACTTC. This gives the protein CASSPGGQQETQYF. The chain is built from TRBV7-2 and TRBJ2-5; tentative D call: TRBD1 (6 bases). CDR1 and CDR2 (germline): SGHTA, FQGNSA. V dropped 5 bases and J dropped 2 bases, with 12 bases sitting between them. The CDR3 sequence is 14 residues long.

V is TRBV11-3 and J is TRBJ2-1; 10 bases are shared with TRBD2. This CDR3 spans 13 amino acids. In germline, CDR1 is SGHNT, CDR2 YENEEA. V was clipped by 5 bases and J by 15 bases; unmatched bases: 10. CDR3 sequence (DNA): TGTGCCAGCAGCCAGATAGCGGGGGGCCCGAGGTTCTTC. Protein sequence: CASSQIAGGPRFF.

The chain uses TRBV6-2 or TRBV6-3 and TRBJ2-1; D possibly corresponds to TRBD2 (5 bases). The germline gives CDR1 MNHEY, CDR2 SVGEGT. The V end lost 2 bases, the J end lost 9 bases, and 11 bases lay between the germline ends. The CDR3 spans 13 residues. CDR3 DNA: TGTGCCAGCAGTTACCGGACTGCTTTTGAGCAGTTCTTC. Translating it yields CASSYRTAFEQFF.

J is TRBJ1-3 and V is TRBV27; TRBD1 matches 7 bases. CDR3 size: 14 residues. Germline loops: CDR1 MNHEY, CDR2 SMNVEV (reference sequence). Losses at the gene ends were 5 bases for V and 4 bases for J; bases not matched to a gene: 5. The CDR3 DNA follows: TGTGCCAGCAGTCTGCGACAGGGCGGAAACACCATATATTTT. This translates into CASSLRQGGNTIYF.

The chain's CDR3 is CASSPGRNTDTQYF. CDR3 nucleotides: TGTGCCAGCAGCCCTGGACGCAACACAGATACGCAGTATTTT. The chain is built from TRBV7-9 and TRBJ2-3; D not resolved. Looked up from germline, CDR1 is SEHNR and CDR2 is FQNEAQ (reference sequence). This CDR3 region has 14 residues. Trimming cost V 5 bases and J 2 bases, with 11 bases left between them.

The V gene is TRBV13, the J gene TRBJ2-1, with 10 bases lining up with TRBD1. Trimming cost V 5 bases and J 0 bases; bases outside gene matches: 7. The germline V gene encodes CDR1 PRHDT and CDR2 FYEKMQ (reference sequence). The CDR3 has 17 residues. Here the CDR3 DNA reads TGTGCCAGCAGCGTCCCCGGGACAGGGGTCTCCTACAATGAGCAGTTCTTC. Protein: CASSVPGTGVSYNEQFF.

The rearrangement links TRBV10-3 to TRBJ1-2; unclear D gene. There are 12 residues in the CDR3. The germline gives CDR1 ENHRY, CDR2 SYGVKD. V dropped 2 bases and J dropped 1 base, with 2 bases sitting between them. This CDR3 is CAISEDNYGYTF. DNA for the CDR3: TGTGCCATCAGTGAGGATAACTATGGCTACACCTTC.

This clone was detected a few times. The chain uses TRBV30 and TRBJ1-6; D remains unclear. Germline lookup yields CDR1 GTSNPN and CDR2 SVGIG (reference sequence). Between the trimmed V and J ends, which lost 0 bases and 13 bases, there was a span of 16 bases. This CDR3 comprises 14 residues. CDR3 DNA: TGTGCCTGGAGTGTATTGGTCGGTGGAGCGCCCCTCCACTTT. The encoded protein is CAWSVLVGGAPLHF.

This chain uses TRBV4-3 with TRBJ1-3; no definite D call. Per germline, CDR1 LGHNA and CDR2 YSLEER. The CDR3 has 14 amino acids. V dropped 1 base and J dropped 2 bases, with 6 bases sitting between them. CDR3 in amino acids: CASSQVRTGNTIYF. The CDR3 bases are TGCGCCAGCAGCCAAGTTCGGACTGGAAACACCATATATTTT.

The sample holds one count of this clone. The chain's CDR3 is CASSFRDITSPLHF. CDR3 DNA sequence: TGTGCCAGTAGTTTCCGGGACATTACCTCACCCCTCCACTTT. The J gene is TRBJ1-6, the V gene TRBV19, with D perhaps TRBD1 (6 bases). V was clipped by 5 bases and J by 10 bases, with 15 bases between them. The CDR3 is 14 amino acids. Germline assignment: CDR1 LNHDA and CDR2 SQIVND (reference sequence).

The chain has TRBV5-1 and TRBJ2-3; D possibly uses TRBD1 or TRBD2 (5 bases each). The germline gives CDR1 SGHRS, CDR2 YFSETQ. The CDR3 has 16 amino acids. The V end lost 0 bases, the J end lost 2 bases, and 13 bases lay between the germline ends. The CDR3 nucleotides are TGCGCCAGCAGCTTGGAGGGGAGATCCCACACAGATACGCAGTATTTT. Its protein product is CASSLEGRSHTDTQYF.

This clone was observed once. The CDR3 sequence: CASSERTGNTEAFF. For the CDR3, the DNA is TGTGCCAGCAGCGAGAGGACTGGTAACACTGAAGCTTTCTTT. The rearrangement joins TRBV7-2 to TRBJ1-1; D is uncertain. CDR3 length: 14 residues. Per the germline V gene, CDR1 is SGHTA and CDR2 is FQGNSA. V was cut by 5 bases and J by 2 bases, with 12 bases left in between.

This clone has a single count. The chain employs TRBV5-4 and TRBJ1-2; D might be TRBD1 (5 bases). Germline CDR1 is SGHNT and CDR2 is YYREEE (reference sequence). The V end was cut by 1 base, the J end by 7 bases, with 14 bases between. This CDR3 is built from 14 residues. CDR3 region: CASSLRQSVFGYTF. The CDR3 DNA reads as TGTGCCAGCAGCTTGAGACAGTCTGTATTTGGCTACACCTTC.

The chain has TRBV7-2 and TRBJ1-1; no reliable D call. CDR1 is SGHTA and CDR2 is FQGNSA in the germline V gene. The V and J ends lost 5 bases and 2 bases respectively, with 15 bases between them. The CDR3 extends over 15 amino acids. The CDR3 spells CASSLPLASNTEAFF. The DNA of the CDR3 is TGTGCCAGCAGCCTCCCGCTAGCCAGTAACACTGAAGCTTTCTTT.

The chain uses TRBV7-9 and TRBJ1-3; 8 bases agree with TRBD1. V trimming: 2 bases; J trimming: 3 bases; junction bases outside the gene matches: 3. The germline gives CDR1 SEHNR, CDR2 FQNEAQ (reference sequence). The CDR3 is made up of 15 amino acids. The CDR3 DNA follows: TGTGCCAGCAGCTTACCGACAGGGGTTGGAAACACCATATATTTT. This translates into CASSLPTGVGNTIYF.

V is TRBV24-1 and J is TRBJ1-2; D call uncertain. Between the trimmed V and J ends, which lost 5 bases and 4 bases, there was a span of 13 bases. The CDR3 length is 14 residues. Per the germline V gene, CDR1 is KGHDR and CDR2 is SFDVKD. CDR3 sequence: CATSGPRQPYGYTF. The CDR3 nucleotides are TGTGCCACCAGTGGTCCCAGACAACCCTATGGCTACACCTTC.

J is TRBJ2-7 and V is TRBV5-1, with a tentative D call TRBD1 (5 bases). Germline CDR1 reads SGHRS; CDR2 reads YFSETQ. This CDR3 has 17 residues. The germline V and J ends were trimmed by 4 bases and 6 bases, with 26 bases remaining between them. CDR3 protein: CASSPGWALSVPLEQYV. CDR3 DNA sequence: TGCGCCAGCAGCCCAGGGTGGGCCCTCTCGGTGCCCCTCGAGCAGTACGTC.

The V gene is TRBV6-2 or TRBV6-3, the J gene TRBJ1-5; 7 bases line up with TRBD1. Trimming cost V 6 bases and J 5 bases; bases outside gene matches: 10. The germline gives CDR1 MNHEY, CDR2 SVGEGT. This CDR3 has 15 residues. The CDR3 coding sequence is TGTGCCAGCAGCCCCGGACTTACAGGGGATCAGCCCCAGCATTTT. Amino acid sequence: CASSPGLTGDQPQHF.